A selection of T cell receptor beta chains follows, all from one sample in a study of T cells in Graves' hyperthyroidism and ophthalmopathy. TCRdb processed the multiplex PCR reads anew with MiXCR; each CDR3 protein has one entry. The sample contains hundreds of thousands of distinct CDR3 sequences, under 25% of which appear only once. Sequencing was carried out using blood. Receptors were obtained from a young man with Graves' ophthalmopathy. CDR3s include the opening cysteine and the closing phenylalanine or tryptophan. A D gene is named only where the DNA matches it firmly. Clone size is given for some rows only: seen once, a few or many times, or a class if the clone is expanded.

TRBV11-1	few	TRBJ2-3	NA	CASSPRARGTDTQYF	TGTGCCAGCAGCCCAAGGGCCAGGGGAACAGATACGCAGTATTTT
TRBV2	NA	TRBJ2-5	NA	CASSEDTAQETQYF	TGTGCCAGCAGTGAAGACACAGCGCAAGAGACCCAGTACTTC
TRBV3-1	many	TRBJ2-1	NA	CASSQVGIGNEQFF	TGTGCCAGCAGCCAAGTTGGGATAGGGAATGAGCAGTTCTTC
TRBV30	few	TRBJ1-5	TRBD1	CAWRAGTGRSNQPQHF	TGTGCCTGGAGAGCCGGGACAGGGAGGAGCAATCAGCCCCAGCATTTT
TRBV5-4	NA	TRBJ2-3	TRBD2	CASSFRLAGLTDTQYF	TGTGCCAGCAGCTTCAGGCTAGCGGGTCTCACAGATACGCAGTATTTT
TRBV18	many	TRBJ2-1	TRBD1	CASSPGQGTSNEQFF	TGTGCCAGCTCACCGGGACAGGGGACTTCCAATGAGCAGTTCTTC
TRBV11-3	many	TRBJ2-1	TRBD2	CASSLRLAAYNEQFF	TGTGCCAGCAGCTTACGTCTAGCGGCCTACAATGAGCAGTTCTTC
TRBV19	few	TRBJ2-1	TRBD2	CASSKTGLAAYNEQFF	TGTGCCAGTAGTAAGACAGGACTAGCGGCATACAATGAGCAGTTCTTC
TRBV7-6	many	TRBJ2-7	TRBD2	CASSLGAGGLIEQYF	TGTGCCAGCAGCTTAGGGGCGGGAGGGCTCATCGAGCAGTACTTC
TRBV12-3/TRBV12-4	many	TRBJ2-3	NA	CASSWGQTPDTQYF	TGTGCCAGCAGTTGGGGCCAAACCCCAGATACGCAGTATTTT
TRBV6-5	few	TRBJ1-1	NA	CASSYAGSTEAFF	TGTGCCAGCAGTTACGCGGGCAGCACTGAAGCTTTCTTT
TRBV3-1	NA	TRBJ2-1	TRBD2	CASSRDSPGTRGNEQFF	TGTGCCAGCAGCCGGGATTCACCCGGGACTAGGGGCAATGAGCAGTTCTTC
TRBV27	many	TRBJ2-1	NA	CASAGPTYNEQFF	TGTGCCAGCGCGGGACCTACCTACAATGAGCAGTTCTTC
TRBV6-1	many	TRBJ1-1	NA	CASSEGRPNTEAFF	TGTGCCAGCAGTGAAGGCAGGCCGAACACTGAAGCTTTCTTT
TRBV12-3/TRBV12-4	few	TRBJ2-1	NA	CASGQSSYNEQFF	TGTGCCAGCGGGCAGAGCTCCTACAATGAGCAGTTCTTC
TRBV19	NA	TRBJ2-5	TRBD2	CASSIEGLAGGETQYF	TGTGCCAGTAGTATAGAGGGACTAGCGGGAGGAGAGACCCAGTACTTC
TRBV11-1	many	TRBJ1-1	NA	CASSFQENTEAFF	TGTGCCAGCAGCTTCCAGGAGAACACTGAAGCTTTCTTT
TRBV5-4	few	TRBJ2-5	TRBD2	CASSWGTSGQETQYF	TGTGCCAGCAGCTGGGGGACTAGCGGACAAGAGACCCAGTACTTC
TRBV6-2/TRBV6-3	few	TRBJ2-5	TRBD1	CASSYPDRGNQETQYF	TGTGCCAGCAGTTACCCCGACAGGGGCAACCAAGAGACCCAGTACTTC
TRBV29-1	NA	TRBJ2-3	TRBD2	CSVRTSGVTDTQYF	TGCAGCGTCCGGACTAGCGGAGTCACAGATACGCAGTATTTT
TRBV7-8	many	TRBJ2-5	NA	CASSPGLSETQYF	TGTGCCAGCAGCCCGGGACTGTCAGAGACCCAGTACTTC
TRBV18	NA	TRBJ2-7	NA	CASSPGQISTYEQYF	TGTGCCAGCTCACCTGGACAAATCTCTACCTACGAGCAGTACTTC
TRBV6-2/TRBV6-3	few	TRBJ2-1	TRBD2	CASNPSGGAYNEQFF	TGTGCCAGCAATCCTAGCGGGGGGGCCTACAATGAGCAGTTCTTC
TRBV11-2	many	TRBJ2-5	TRBD1	CASSQGGTGEETQYF	TGTGCCAGCAGCCAAGGGGGGACAGGGGAGGAGACCCAGTACTTC
TRBV29-1	few	TRBJ2-1	NA	CSVEDPSGYNEQFF	TGCAGCGTTGAAGATCCCAGCGGCTACAATGAGCAGTTCTTC
TRBV20-1	few	TRBJ1-4	TRBD1	CSARPGQGPGEKLFF	TGCAGTGCTAGGCCCGGACAGGGGCCGGGGGAAAAACTGTTTTTT
TRBV19	NA	TRBJ1-2	NA	CASSDTGPTLYGYTF	TGTGCCAGTAGTGATACAGGACCCACTCTCTATGGCTACACCTTC
TRBV7-3	NA	TRBJ2-6	TRBD1	CASSSDRTGPSGANVLTF	TGTGCCAGCAGCTCGGACAGGACAGGGCCTTCTGGGGCCAACGTCCTGACTTTC
TRBV29-1	NA	TRBJ2-6	TRBD1	CSVRTGTSGANVLTF	TGCAGCGTTAGGACAGGAACCTCTGGGGCCAACGTCCTGACTTTC
TRBV6-1	few	TRBJ1-5	NA	CASSMTGPNQPQHF	TGTGCCAGCAGTATGACAGGCCCAAATCAGCCCCAGCATTTT
TRBV29-1	few	TRBJ2-7	TRBD2	CSVEGTSGRYYEQYF	TGCAGCGTTGAAGGGACTAGCGGGAGATACTACGAGCAGTACTTC
TRBV3-1	many	TRBJ1-1	NA	CASSSQGRAGQPEAFF	TGTGCCAGCAGCTCACAAGGGCGCGCAGGACAGCCTGAAGCTTTCTTT
TRBV30	many	TRBJ2-7	NA	CAWSVGENPYEQYF	TGTGCCTGGAGTGTGGGGGAGAACCCCTACGAGCAGTACTTC
TRBV4-2	NA	TRBJ2-5	NA	CASSLTWGAGETQYF	TGTGCCAGCAGCCTTACGTGGGGGGCAGGGGAGACCCAGTACTTC
TRBV7-9	few	TRBJ1-2	NA	CASSSTDGSDNYGYTF	TGTGCCAGCAGCTCTACTGATGGCAGCGATAACTATGGCTACACCTTC
TRBV20-1	NA	TRBJ2-7	TRBD1	CSARTKQGSTYEQYF	TGCAGTGCTAGAACCAAACAGGGGTCAACCTACGAGCAGTACTTC
TRBV27	few	TRBJ2-1	NA	CASSTGGGTLNEQFF	TGTGCCAGCAGTACAGGGGGAGGGACGTTAAATGAGCAGTTCTTC
TRBV20-1	NA	TRBJ2-5	TRBD1	CSASFLGQGVETQYF	TGCAGTGCTAGTTTCTTGGGACAGGGTGTGGAGACCCAGTACTTC
TRBV4-1	many	TRBJ1-2	NA	CASSQEGLNYGYTF	TGCGCCAGCAGCCAAGAGGGTCTTAACTATGGCTACACCTTC
TRBV7-9	NA	TRBJ1-4	NA	CASSLIQGANEKLFF	TGTGCCAGCAGCTTAATACAGGGAGCTAATGAAAAACTGTTTTTT
TRBV4-1	few	TRBJ2-1	TRBD2	CASSQERWEGYNEQFF	TGCGCCAGCAGCCAAGAAAGGTGGGAGGGGTACAATGAGCAGTTCTTC
TRBV30	many	TRBJ2-1	NA	CAWTRDFYNEQFF	TGTGCCTGGACCCGGGACTTTTACAATGAGCAGTTCTTC
TRBV7-9	many	TRBJ1-1	NA	CASSLAGHLPEAFF	TGTGCCAGCAGCTTGGCAGGACATCTCCCTGAAGCTTTCTTT
TRBV13	few	TRBJ1-1	NA	CASSPPVFGENTEAFF	TGTGCCAGCAGCCCCCCCGTGTTCGGGGAGAACACTGAAGCTTTCTTT
TRBV11-2	NA	TRBJ2-3	TRBD2	CASSLPGLAGVPDTQYF	TGTGCCAGCAGCCTCCCCGGACTAGCGGGAGTGCCAGATACGCAGTATTTT